The present T cell receptor (beta chain) was sequenced within a study of graft-versus-host responses after intestinal transplantation. Overall study: Recipients uniformly received anti-thymocyte globulin induction, followed by tacrolimus and steroids for three to four years. Overall study results and limits: Detection of GvH clones occurred in recipient marrow, and some had their first appearance in ileum or blood. An association linked early post-transplant HvG declines with peak circulating GvH clone levels.

Data came from immunoSEQ multiplex PCR; TCRdb stores just in-frame clones and leaves some out. The profile covers under 150,000 clones, with roughly 91% appearing a single time and around 0.12% taken by the ten largest. V gave up 6 bases and J gave up 4 bases; unmatched junction bases: 6. The CDR3 is made up of 15 amino acids. CDR1 and CDR2 from the germline V gene are LNHDA and SQIVND (reference sequence). Concerning this clone itself: Its antigen is unidentified.

This specimen was unstimulated CD4+ T cells sorted from spleen or lymph node cells, taken before intestinal transplant. This chain joins TRBV19 and TRBJ2-6, with 7 bases fitting TRBD2. The sequence derives from a human donor who received an intestinal transplant. The chain's CDR3 is CASRGGVAGANVLTF. DNA of the CDR3: TGTGCCAGTAGGGGGGGGGTAGCAGGGGCCAACGTCCTGACTTTC. Full variable domain (remainder filled in from reference TRBV19 and TRBJ2-6): DGGITQSPKYLFRKEGQNVTLSCEQNLNHDAMYWYRQDPGQGLRLIYYSQIVNDFQKGDIAEGYSVSREKKESFPLTVTSAQKNPTAFYLCASRGGVAGANVLTFGAGSRLTVL.